The rows below give T cell receptor beta chains drawn from one sample of a study of OX40 agonist ivuxolimab in advanced cancers. Some clones are missing from TCRdb's copy, which holds only in-frame ones; the method was immunoSEQ multiplex PCR. Seen here are about 87,000 clones, approximately 87% observed once, and the top ten hold 0.75% to 0.85%. The sample consisted of CD4+ or CD8+ T cells sorted from blood, taken in a trial of the OX40 agonist ivuxolimab. All receptors derive from an adult with an advanced solid tumor such as melanoma, head and neck, liver or kidney cancer. The CDR3 runs from the conserved cysteine through the conserved F or W. Each record gives: D gene, V gene, clone size, J gene, CDR3 protein, CDR3 DNA. The D gene is left open where the match is weak. Clone size, where shown, is once, few, many, or a class for clones that have expanded.

>-|TRBV6-1|-|TRBJ2-7
CASSWAGSYEQYF
TGTGCCAGCAGTTGGGCAGGGTCCTACGAGCAGTACTTC
>-|TRBV4-2|-|TRBJ1-4
CASSQDVGEKLFF
TGTGCCAGCAGCCAAGATGTCGGGGAAAAACTGTTTTTT
>-|TRBV5-6|-|TRBJ2-2
CASSLNRVTGELFF
TGTGCCAGCAGCCTGAACAGGGTCACCGGGGAGCTGTTTTTT
>TRBD2|TRBV9|-|TRBJ2-2
CASSVAGGGYPGELFF
TGTGCCAGCAGCGTAGCGGGAGGGGGGTACCCCGGGGAGCTGTTTTTT
>TRBD1|TRBV7-9|-|TRBJ2-1
CASSVQGNEQFF
TGTGCCAGCAGCGTACAGGGGAATGAGCAGTTCTTC
>-|TRBV5-1|once|TRBJ1-4
CASSLGQGYNRGEKLFF
TGCGCCAGCAGCTTGGGCCAGGGTTATAATCGGGGTGAAAAACTGTTTTTT
>TRBD1|TRBV7-2|once|TRBJ1-2
CASSLDPTQGPYGYTF
TGTGCCAGCAGCTTAGACCCAACACAGGGGCCGTATGGCTACACCTTC
>-|TRBV7-2|-|TRBJ1-1
CASSLNRDTEAFF
TGTGCCAGCAGCTTAAACCGGGACACTGAAGCTTTCTTT
>-|TRBV18|few|TRBJ1-2
CASSPAGPRGGYTF
TGTGCCAGCTCACCAGCAGGACCTCGGGGTGGCTACACCTTC
>-|TRBV30|once|TRBJ2-5
CAWSYDSLYQETQYF
TGTGCCTGGAGTTATGACAGCCTCTACCAAGAGACCCAGTACTTC
>TRBD2|TRBV19|-|TRBJ2-5
CASRREAEGTQYF
TGTGCCAGCCGACGGGAGGCAGAAGGGACCCAGTACTTC
>TRBD1|TRBV6-5|few|TRBJ2-7
CASSPDRGLYEQYF
TGTGCCAGCAGCCCGGACAGGGGCCTTTACGAGCAGTACTTC
>TRBD1|TRBV28|-|TRBJ1-2
CASNRQGVYGYTF
TGTGCCAGCAATAGACAGGGAGTCTATGGCTACACCTTC